The 17 T cell receptor beta chains reported below all come from one sample, sequenced in a study of blood T cell repertoires in COVID-19. Here immunoSEQ multiplex PCR was the method, and the copy in TCRdb shows in-frame clones only, minus some. The data show 210,000 or so clones, 75% to 90% seen once. The sample taken for sequencing was peripheral blood. Receptors originate from a man in his thirties or forties with COVID-19, enrolled during active disease.

The gene calls are TRBV5-1 and TRBJ1-2; D not certain. Trimming cost V 1 base and J 3 bases, with 10 bases left between them. In germline, CDR1 is SGHRS, CDR2 YFSETQ. The CDR3 runs 14 residues. The CDR3 coding sequence is TGCGCCAGCAGCTTGTCCGACGGAGACTATGGCTACACCTTC. This encodes CASSLSDGDYGYTF.

This clone showed up just once. The rearrangement uses TRBV11-2 and TRBJ1-2; 8 bases map to TRBD1. Germline trimming cut 3 bases from V and 5 bases from J; bases unmatched to any gene: 8. The CDR3 is made up of 15 amino acids. Germline lookup yields CDR1 SGHAT and CDR2 FQNNGV. CDR3 amino acids: CASSLGTTGEYGYTF. The CDR3 bases are TGTGCCAGCAGCTTGGGGACGACAGGGGAGTATGGCTACACCTTC.

The gene calls are TRBV5-1 and TRBJ2-7; TRBD2 aligns across 10 bases. Germline-derived CDR1 and CDR2 are SGHRS and YFSETQ. CDR3 length equals 14 residues. V shed 2 bases and J 4 bases; nucleotides not matched to a gene: 3. CDR3 loop: CASSFTSGEYEQYF. CDR3 nucleotides: TGCGCCAGCAGCTTCACTAGCGGGGAGTACGAGCAGTACTTC.

On this clone itself: This sample includes further DNA sequences coding for the same CDR3. The chain links TRBV28 to TRBJ1-2; tentatively, D is TRBD1 (5 bases). Trimming took off 3 bases at V and 4 bases at J, with 6 bases between the two ends. The CDR3 covers 12 residues. The germline V gene has CDR1 MDHEN and CDR2 SYDVKM. CDR3 residues: CASSLGGYGYTF. The CDR3 DNA sequence: TGTGCCAGCAGTTTGGGGGGCTATGGCTACACCTTC.

To note about this clone: Different DNA sequences within this sample yield the same CDR3. The chain couples TRBV7-3 to TRBJ1-2; TRBD1 matches 8 bases. The CDR3 sequence is 13 residues long. V shed 4 bases and J 4 bases; nucleotides not matched to a gene: 2. Germline V gene sequence: CDR1 SGHTA, CDR2 FQGTGA. The CDR3 coding sequence is TGTGCCAGCAGCTCCGGACAGGGCTATGGCTACACCTTC. It is translated as CASSSGQGYGYTF.

This chain uses TRBV7-9 with TRBJ1-2, with 10 nucleotides matching TRBD1. The germline gives CDR1 SEHNR, CDR2 FQNEAQ (reference sequence). V dropped 5 bases and J dropped 6; count of bases not matched to a gene: 6. There are 14 residues in the CDR3. CDR3 coding DNA: TGTGCCAGCAGCGTCCGACAGGGGGCAGATGGCTACACCTTC. Protein: CASSVRQGADGYTF.

This chain uses TRBV5-4 with TRBJ2-7; 11 nucleotides align to TRBD2. V lost 1 base, J lost 3 bases, and 6 bases stayed unmatched. This CDR3 contains 16 residues. Germline loops: CDR1 SGHNT, CDR2 YYREEE (reference sequence). The DNA of the CDR3 is TGTGCCAGCAGCTTGTCCGGGACTAGCGGTTTCTACGAGCAGTACTTC. This gives the protein CASSLSGTSGFYEQYF.

The chain is built from TRBV10-3 and TRBJ2-1; D perhaps matches TRBD2 (6 bases). V dropped 6 bases and J dropped 9 bases, with 12 bases sitting between them. CDR3 length: 12 amino acids. Germline V CDR1 and CDR2: ENHRY, SYGVKD. The CDR3 DNA reads as TGTGCCATCAGGTCAGGGAGGAGTGAGCAGTTCTTC. Translated: CAIRSGRSEQFF.

This clone was counted a single time. The gene calls are TRBV14 and TRBJ2-1, with a possible D match to TRBD1 (6 bases). V was trimmed by 6 bases and J by 5 bases, leaving 8 bases between them. CDR3 length equals 12 residues. Germline V CDR1 and CDR2: SGHDN, FVKESK. The CDR3 nucleotides are TGTGCCAGCAGGCGGACAGACAATGAGCAGTTCTTC. Protein product: CASRRTDNEQFF.

This clone has just one count. This rearrangement joins TRBV4-2 to TRBJ1-6; TRBD1 aligns across 10 bases. J lost 10 bases, V lost 0 bases, and 9 bases had no gene match. The CDR3 sequence is 17 residues long. Germline V gene lookup returns CDR1 LGHNA and CDR2 YNFKEQ. As DNA, the CDR3 is TGTGCCAGCAGCCAAGATCTTCCAGGACAGGGGGGATCACCCCTCCACTTT. It translates to CASSQDLPGQGGSPLHF.

The rearrangement joins TRBV5-1 to TRBJ1-1; 11 positions match TRBD1. Trimming at V came to 2 bases and at J to 4 bases, leaving 19 bases not matched to a gene. The germline CDR1 and CDR2 sequences are SGHRS and YFSETQ. CDR3 length equals 20 residues. In DNA form, the CDR3 reads TGCGCCAGCAGCTTAACGGACAGGGGGCGCGATCGGGATATAGCCACTGAAGCTTTCTTT. It codes for CASSLTDRGRDRDIATEAFF.

This clone turned up a few times. This rearrangement joins TRBV7-9 to TRBJ2-1; 11 positions agree with TRBD2. CDR1 and CDR2 (germline): SEHNR, FQNEAQ (reference sequence). Unmatched junction bases numbered 11, after V lost 5 bases and J lost 8 bases. This CDR3 is 16 amino acids long. CDR3 residues: CASSIQLAGAGHEQFF. The CDR3 DNA follows: TGTGCCAGCAGCATCCAACTAGCGGGGGCCGGCCATGAGCAGTTCTTC.

This clone came up once. The chain employs TRBV7-2 and TRBJ2-1; the D gene is possibly TRBD1 (6 bases). The V and J ends lost 7 bases and 4 bases respectively, with 23 bases between them. Germline V gene lookup returns CDR1 SGHTA and CDR2 FQGNSA. The CDR3 spans 17 residues. CDR3 sequence: CASTQTGTRSGYNEQFF. The CDR3 nucleotides are TGTGCCAGCACCCAAACTGGGACAAGGTCAGGTTACAATGAGCAGTTCTTC.

The rearrangement joins TRBV6-5 to TRBJ1-5, with a possible D match to TRBD1 (6 bases). The germline gives CDR1 MNHEY, CDR2 SVGAGI. V was pared by 8 bases and J by 4 bases, with 12 bases between. The CDR3 spans 13 residues. CDR3 protein: CASASTGNQPQHF. The CDR3 DNA reads as TGTGCCAGCGCCTCGACAGGAAATCAGCCCCAGCATTTT.

This clone was observed a single time. The chain couples TRBV7-9 to TRBJ2-1, with 7 bases matching TRBD2. CDR3 size: 14 residues. Germline trimming cut 1 base from V and 7 bases from J; bases unmatched to any gene: 4. CDR1 is SEHNR and CDR2 is FQNEAQ in the germline V gene (reference sequence). CDR3 nucleotides: TGTGCCAGCAGCTTAGGCGGGAGTAGGAATGAGCAGTTCTTC. Translated, it gives CASSLGGSRNEQFF.

The chain couples TRBV6-2 or TRBV6-3 to TRBJ2-1; the match to TRBD1 covers 8 bases. Germline V gene lookup returns CDR1 MNHEY and CDR2 SVGEGT. The CDR3 is 15 amino acids. With 0 bases clipped from V and 12 bases from J, the junction kept 10 bases outside the gene matches. This CDR3 is CASSYSRQGAYRQFF. CDR3 nucleotides: TGTGCCAGCAGTTACTCGAGGCAGGGGGCTTATAGGCAGTTCTTC.

The V call is TRBV5-6, the J call TRBJ1-5; 7 bases fit TRBD1. Germline CDR1 reads SGHDT; CDR2 reads YYEEEE. This CDR3 has 17 residues. The V gene end was trimmed by 3 bases and the J gene end by 0 bases; junction bases not matched to a gene: 9. The DNA for the CDR3 is TGTGCCAGCAGCTCCTTACAGGGGACTTATAGCAATCAGCCCCAGCATTTT. Amino acid sequence: CASSSLQGTYSNQPQHF.